The rows below give T cell receptor beta chains drawn from one sample of a study of CD8+ T cells in alopecia areata. Using immunoSEQ multiplex PCR, the repertoire was profiled, and TCRdb retains in-frame clones only, with some absent. The table shows about 270,000 clones, with 60% occurring only once. The specimen comprised CD4+ T cells sorted from blood, sampled around week 54, from a patient treated with tofacitinib. These receptors were collected from a human donor with alopecia areata. The CDR3 runs from the conserved cysteine through the conserved F or W. Each record gives: D gene, V gene, CDR3 length, J gene, clone size, CDR3 protein, CDR3 DNA. A D gene is named only where the DNA matches it firmly. Size values are once, few and many counts, or a class for expanded clones, and some rows have none.

>TRBD1|TRBV29-1|12|TRBJ1-3|once
CSVTGVGNTIYF
TGCAGCGTCACAGGGGTTGGAAACACCATATATTTT
>.|TRBV27|17|TRBJ1-5|.
CASSPRKGPGSNQPQHF
TGTGCCAGCAGTCCTCGCAAAGGGCCGGGTAGCAATCAGCCCCAGCATTTT
>.|TRBV5-1|15|TRBJ2-4|.
CASSLDGLAKNIQYF
TGCGCCAGCAGCTTGGACGGACTAGCCAAAAACATTCAGTACTTC
>.|TRBV27|17|TRBJ1-6|few
CASSLGAGVGGNSPLHF
TGTGCCAGCAGTTTAGGTGCAGGGGTCGGGGGTAATTCACCCCTCCACTTT
>TRBD1|TRBV5-6|15|TRBJ2-3|.
CASSLGTASTDTQYF
TGTGCCAGCAGTCTCGGGACAGCATCCACAGATACGCAGTATTTT
>TRBD1|TRBV4-2|14|TRBJ1-6|.
CASSQETGNSPLHF
TGTGCCAGCAGCCAAGAGACAGGGAATTCACCCCTCCACTTT
>.|TRBV5-4|17|TRBJ1-1|.
CASSPLGRLVVSTEAFF
TGTGCCAGCAGCCCCCTCGGACGGCTTGTCGTCAGCACTGAAGCTTTCTTT
>.|TRBV14|18|TRBJ2-3|.
CASSQGYFRRSSTDTQYF
TGTGCCAGCAGCCAAGGATATTTTCGTAGGTCTAGCACAGATACGCAGTATTTT
>.|TRBV5-1|17|TRBJ1-1|.
CASSLIWGTLPNTEAFF
TGCGCCAGCAGCTTGATATGGGGAACCCTGCCGAACACTGAAGCTTTCTTT
>.|TRBV30|15|TRBJ2-3|.
CAWSDPRKGTDTQYF
TGTGCCTGGAGTGACCCCAGAAAGGGCACAGATACGCAGTATTTT
>.|TRBV15|14|TRBJ2-7|.
CATSRATASREQYF
TGTGCCACCAGCAGAGCAACAGCGTCGAGGGAGCAGTACTTC
>.|TRBV15|15|TRBJ2-3|.
CATSRVMARGGTQYF
TGTGCCACCAGCAGAGTGATGGCCAGAGGGGGTACGCAGTATTTT
>.|TRBV7-9|14|TRBJ2-1|.
CASSQTGRSNEQFF
TGTGCCAGCAGCCAGACAGGGAGGTCTAATGAGCAGTTCTTC
>.|TRBV29-1|14|TRBJ2-7|.
CSVGSAQTPYEQYF
TGCAGCGTTGGGTCCGCCCAAACACCCTACGAGCAGTACTTC
>.|TRBV30|13|TRBJ1-2|few
CAWRDRSGYGYTF
TGTGCCTGGAGAGATCGGTCAGGCTATGGCTACACCTTC
>.|TRBV4-2|15|TRBJ1-2|.
CASSQGLERTTGYTF
TGTGCCAGCAGCCAGGGGTTGGAGCGGACGACAGGCTACACCTTC
>.|TRBV5-6|16|TRBJ1-6|.
CASSLTGLAGYSPLHF
TGTGCCAGCAGCTTGACGGGACTCGCGGGCTATTCGCCCCTCCACTTT
>TRBD1|TRBV10-3|14|TRBJ1-1|few
CAISEDRDGTEAFF
TGTGCCATCAGTGAGGACAGGGACGGCACTGAAGCTTTCTTT
>.|TRBV29-1|11|TRBJ1-1|.
CSVRTGTEAFF
TGCAGCGTCAGAACAGGAACTGAAGCTTTCTTT
>.|TRBV30|13|TRBJ1-2|.
CAWSVGVSYGYTF
TGTGCCTGGAGTGTAGGGGTTTCCTATGGCTACACCTTC
>.|TRBV7-8|12|TRBJ2-2|.
CASSFYTGELFF
TGTGCCAGCAGCTTTTACACCGGGGAGCTGTTTTTT
>.|TRBV5-4|13|TRBJ2-5|.
CASSSETGETQYF
TGTGCCAGCAGCTCAGAGACAGGAGAGACCCAGTACTTC
>.|TRBV9|14|TRBJ2-1|.
CASSDRNNYNEQFF
TGTGCCAGCAGCGACAGAAATAACTACAATGAGCAGTTCTTC
>.|TRBV29-1|12|TRBJ2-3|few
CSVQYSTDTQYF
TGCAGCGTGCAATACAGCACAGATACGCAGTATTTT
>TRBD1|TRBV30|14|TRBJ1-1|.
CAWSGTGRETEAFF
TGTGCCTGGAGTGGGACAGGAAGAGAAACTGAAGCTTTCTTT
>.|TRBV2|12|TRBJ1-5|.
CASSENNQPQHF
TGTGCCAGCAGTGAAAACAATCAGCCCCAGCATTTT
>.|TRBV5-1|16|TRBJ2-3|.
CASSAAGFGLTDTQYF
TGCGCCAGCAGCGCGGCGGGATTTGGGCTCACAGATACGCAGTATTTT
>.|TRBV30|15|TRBJ1-1|.
CAWSVGPGRNTEAFF
TGTGCCTGGAGTGTAGGGCCGGGCCGGAACACTGAAGCTTTCTTT